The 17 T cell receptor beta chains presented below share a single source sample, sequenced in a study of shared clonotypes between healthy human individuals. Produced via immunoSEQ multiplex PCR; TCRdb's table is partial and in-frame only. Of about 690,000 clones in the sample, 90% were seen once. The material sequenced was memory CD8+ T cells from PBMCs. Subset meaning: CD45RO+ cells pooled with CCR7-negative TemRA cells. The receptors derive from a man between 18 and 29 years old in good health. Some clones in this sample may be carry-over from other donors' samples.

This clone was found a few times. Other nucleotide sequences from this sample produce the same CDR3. Here the CDR3 reads CSVEDWGGTNEKLFF. The CDR3 nucleotides read TGCAGCGTTGAAGATTGGGGAGGGACTAATGAAAAACTGTTTTTT. The rearrangement joins TRBV29-1 to TRBJ1-4; no firm D call. Germline V CDR1 and CDR2: SQVTM, ANQGSEA. The CDR3 loop spans 15 amino acids. Trimming pared 0 bases from V and 2 bases from J, leaving 10 bases between.

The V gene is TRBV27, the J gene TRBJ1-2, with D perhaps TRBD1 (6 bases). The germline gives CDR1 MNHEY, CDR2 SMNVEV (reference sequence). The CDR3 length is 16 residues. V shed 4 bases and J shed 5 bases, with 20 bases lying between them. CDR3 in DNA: TGTGCCAGCAGTTCCCATCCGGGGGGCGCGGGGTATGGCTACACCTTC. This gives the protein CASSSHPGGAGYGYTF.

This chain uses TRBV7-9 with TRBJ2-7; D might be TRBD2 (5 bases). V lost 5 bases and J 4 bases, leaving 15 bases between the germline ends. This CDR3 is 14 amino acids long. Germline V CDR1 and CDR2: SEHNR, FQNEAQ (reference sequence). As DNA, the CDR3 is TGTGCCAGCAGCCCGAGCCGCCGGGGTTACGAGCAGTACTTC. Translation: CASSPSRRGYEQYF.

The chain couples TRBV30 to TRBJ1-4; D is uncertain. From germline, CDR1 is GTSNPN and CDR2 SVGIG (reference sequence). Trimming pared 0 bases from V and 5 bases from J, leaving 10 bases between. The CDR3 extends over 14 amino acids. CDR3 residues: CAWSVLGGNEKLFF. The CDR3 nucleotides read TGTGCCTGGAGTGTACTGGGAGGGAATGAAAAACTGTTTTTT.

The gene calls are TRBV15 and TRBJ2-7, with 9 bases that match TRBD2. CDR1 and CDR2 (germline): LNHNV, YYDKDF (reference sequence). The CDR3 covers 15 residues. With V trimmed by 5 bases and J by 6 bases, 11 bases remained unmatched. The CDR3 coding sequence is TGTGCCACCAGCCCCACCCGGGGACTAGCACCCGAGCAGTACTTC. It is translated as CATSPTRGLAPEQYF.

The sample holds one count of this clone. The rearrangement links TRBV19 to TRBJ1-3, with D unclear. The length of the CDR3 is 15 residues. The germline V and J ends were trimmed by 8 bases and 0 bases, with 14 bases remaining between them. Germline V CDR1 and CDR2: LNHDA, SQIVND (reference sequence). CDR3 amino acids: CASGRLQSSGNTIYF. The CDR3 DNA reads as TGTGCCAGTGGTAGACTGCAGAGCTCTGGAAACACCATATATTTT. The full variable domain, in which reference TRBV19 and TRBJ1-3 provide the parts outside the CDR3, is DGGITQSPKYLFRKEGQNVTLSCEQNLNHDAMYWYRQDPGQGLRLIYYSQIVNDFQKGDIAEGYSVSREKKESFPLTVTSAQKNPTAFYLCASGRLQSSGNTIYFGEGSWLTVV.

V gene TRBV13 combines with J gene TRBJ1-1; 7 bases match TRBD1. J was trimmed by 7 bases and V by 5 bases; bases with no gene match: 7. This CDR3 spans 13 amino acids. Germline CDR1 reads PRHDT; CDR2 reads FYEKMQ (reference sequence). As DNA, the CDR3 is TGTGCCAGCAGCCAGGGACAGTCAATTGAAGCTTTCTTT. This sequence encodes CASSQGQSIEAFF.

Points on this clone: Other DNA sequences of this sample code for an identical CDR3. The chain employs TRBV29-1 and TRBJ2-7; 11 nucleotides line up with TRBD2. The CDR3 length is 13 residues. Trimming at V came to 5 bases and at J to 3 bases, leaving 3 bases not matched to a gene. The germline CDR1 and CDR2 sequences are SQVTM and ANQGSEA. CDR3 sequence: CSVTGTSGYEQYF. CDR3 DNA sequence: TGCAGCGTTACCGGGACTAGCGGCTACGAGCAGTACTTC.

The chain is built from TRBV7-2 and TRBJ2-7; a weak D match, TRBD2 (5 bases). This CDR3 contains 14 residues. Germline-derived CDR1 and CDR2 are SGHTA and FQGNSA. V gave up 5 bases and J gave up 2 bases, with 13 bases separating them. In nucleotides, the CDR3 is TGTGCCAGCAGCCCTGGAGATAGCGCCTACGAGCAGTACTTC. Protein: CASSPGDSAYEQYF.

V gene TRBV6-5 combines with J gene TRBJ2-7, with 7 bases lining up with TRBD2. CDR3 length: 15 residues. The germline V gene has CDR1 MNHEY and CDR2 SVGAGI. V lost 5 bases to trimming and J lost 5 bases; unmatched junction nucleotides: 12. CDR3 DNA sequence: TGTGCCAGCAGTAAGGCCGAGGGAGGGTTTGACGAGCAGTACTTC. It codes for CASSKAEGGFDEQYF.

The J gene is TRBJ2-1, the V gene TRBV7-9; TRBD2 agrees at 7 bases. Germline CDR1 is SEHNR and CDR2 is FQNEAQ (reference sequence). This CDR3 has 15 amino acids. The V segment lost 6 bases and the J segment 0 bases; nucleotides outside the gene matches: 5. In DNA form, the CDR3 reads TGTGCCAGCAGAATCTCTAGCGGCTCCTACAATGAGCAGTTCTTC. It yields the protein CASRISSGSYNEQFF.

The CDR3 DNA follows: TGTGCTCACGATACAGGGCGAAACACTGAAGCTTTCTTT. Translated, it gives CAHDTGRNTEAFF. The genes are TRBV30 and TRBJ1-1; TRBD1 might be the D (6 bases). There are 13 residues in the CDR3. Looked up from germline, CDR1 is GTSNPN and CDR2 is SVGIG (reference sequence).

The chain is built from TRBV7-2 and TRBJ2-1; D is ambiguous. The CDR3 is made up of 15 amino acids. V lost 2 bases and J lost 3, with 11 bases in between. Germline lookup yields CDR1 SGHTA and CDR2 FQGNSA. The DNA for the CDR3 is TGTGCCAGCAGCTTACTCGTGAGATACTACAATGAGCAGTTCTTC. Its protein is CASSLLVRYYNEQFF.

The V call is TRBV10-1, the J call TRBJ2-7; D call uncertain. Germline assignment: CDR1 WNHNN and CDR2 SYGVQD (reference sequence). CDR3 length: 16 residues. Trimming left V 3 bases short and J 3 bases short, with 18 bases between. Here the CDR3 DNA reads TGCGCCAGCAGTGATCGGATCGGCCACAGCGTCTACGAGCAGTACTTC. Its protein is CASSDRIGHSVYEQYF.

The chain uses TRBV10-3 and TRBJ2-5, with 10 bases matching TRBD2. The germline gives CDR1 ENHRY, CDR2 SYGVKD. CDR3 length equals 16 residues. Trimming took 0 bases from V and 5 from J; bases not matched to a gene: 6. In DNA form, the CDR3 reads TGTGCCATCAGTGAGTCAGTGCTAGCGGGAGTCGAGACCCAGTACTTC. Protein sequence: CAISESVLAGVETQYF.

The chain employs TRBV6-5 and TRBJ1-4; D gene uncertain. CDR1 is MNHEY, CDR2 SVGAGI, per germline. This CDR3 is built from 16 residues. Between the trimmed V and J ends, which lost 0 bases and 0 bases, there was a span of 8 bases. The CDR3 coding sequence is TGTGCCAGCAGTTACTCCGCGGCTGCAACTAATGAAAAACTGTTTTTT. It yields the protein CASSYSAAATNEKLFF.

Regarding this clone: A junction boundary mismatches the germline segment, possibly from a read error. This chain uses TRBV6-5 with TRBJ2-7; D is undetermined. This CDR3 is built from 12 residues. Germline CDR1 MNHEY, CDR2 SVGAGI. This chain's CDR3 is CASSYSRSHWDF. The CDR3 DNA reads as TGTGCCAGCAGTTACTCCCGGTCGCACTGGGACTTC.